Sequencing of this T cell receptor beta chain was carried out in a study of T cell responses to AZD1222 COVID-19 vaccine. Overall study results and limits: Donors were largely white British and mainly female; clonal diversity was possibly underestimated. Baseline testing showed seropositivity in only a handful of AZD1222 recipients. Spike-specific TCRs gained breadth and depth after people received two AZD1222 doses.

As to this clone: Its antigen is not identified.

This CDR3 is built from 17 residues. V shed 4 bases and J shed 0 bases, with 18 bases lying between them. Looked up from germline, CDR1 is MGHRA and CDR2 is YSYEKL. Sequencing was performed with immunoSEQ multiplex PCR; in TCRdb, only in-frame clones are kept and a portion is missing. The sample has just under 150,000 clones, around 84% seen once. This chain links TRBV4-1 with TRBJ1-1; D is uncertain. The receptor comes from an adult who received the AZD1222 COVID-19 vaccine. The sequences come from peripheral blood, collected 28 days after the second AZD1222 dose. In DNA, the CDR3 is TGCGCCAGCAGCCCGGGGTCAGGAGATCTCCTGAACACTGAAGCTTTCTTT. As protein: CASSPGSGDLLNTEAFF.